These T cell receptor beta chains were read from a single sample in a study of T-cell reconstitution after alpha-beta-depleted transplantation in children. TCRdb re-called the PCR reads with MiXCR, one entry per CDR3 protein. The sample lists 250,000 to 350,000 distinct CDR3 sequences, 23% occurring once. Sequencing was performed on PBMCs, mostly from graft donor cells, taken 180 days after TCRalphabeta/CD19-depleted stem cell transplant. The origin of the receptors is a male patient aged 10-17 years who had a stem cell transplant for acute lymphoblastic leukemia, so the T cells may come from the graft donor. CDR3s include the opening cysteine and the closing phenylalanine or tryptophan. D genes are given only for firm matches. Part of the rows lack a size; the others show once, few, many or a class for expanded clones.

TRBJ2-3 NA NA TRBV4-1 CASSQDRDQFSTDTQYF TGCGCCAGCAGCCAAGACCGGGACCAGTTTAGCACAGATACGCAGTATTTT
TRBJ2-1 NA NA TRBV5-1 CASRGGESSYNEQFF TGCGCCAGCAGAGGGGGGGAAAGCTCCTACAATGAGCAGTTCTTC
TRBJ2-7 NA NA TRBV29-1 CSVEGTYEQYF TGCAGCGTTGAGGGTACCTACGAGCAGTACTTC
TRBJ2-3 TRBD2 few TRBV12-3/TRBV12-4 CASSWGLAGGDTQYF TGTGCCAGCAGTTGGGGACTAGCGGGAGGAGATACGCAGTATTTT
TRBJ2-2 TRBD1 NA TRBV7-9 CASSFIWDRGATGELFF TGTGCCAGCAGCTTTATCTGGGACAGGGGGGCGACCGGGGAGCTGTTTTTT
TRBJ1-1 TRBD1 few TRBV20-1 CSAGTGGRAFF TGCAGTGCTGGCACAGGGGGGCGAGCTTTCTTT
TRBJ1-1 NA NA TRBV29-1 CSVDPENNAEAFF TGCAGCGTTGACCCCGAAAACAACGCTGAAGCTTTCTTT
TRBJ1-5 NA few TRBV5-1 CASRLTGGLNQPQHF TGCGCCAGCCGCCTCACCGGGGGGCTCAATCAGCCCCAGCATTTT
TRBJ2-1 TRBD2 many TRBV12-3/TRBV12-4 CASTLLLAGAYNEQFF TGTGCCAGCACCCTACTACTAGCGGGAGCCTACAATGAGCAGTTCTTC
TRBJ2-1 NA NA TRBV7-3 CASSTSGRGNAQFF TGTGCCAGCAGCACCTCAGGTCGGGGGAATGCGCAGTTCTTC
TRBJ2-5 TRBD2 many TRBV5-1 CASSLAGGQETQYF TGTGCCAGCTCCCTGGCGGGAGGACAAGAGACCCAGTACTTC
TRBJ2-7 NA NA TRBV27 CASSALWDIEDYEQYF TGTGCCAGCAGTGCTTTGTGGGACATAGAAGATTACGAGCAGTACTTC
TRBJ2-7 NA NA TRBV20-1 CSARGWGKGVRYEQYF TGCAGTGCTAGAGGATGGGGTAAGGGAGTCCGATACGAGCAGTACTTC
TRBJ2-5 NA NA TRBV7-2 CASSLRRAELGVETQYF TGTGCCAGCAGCTTACGCCGAGCTGAATTGGGCGTTGAGACCCAGTACTTC
TRBJ2-4 NA few TRBV5-1 CASKLEENIQYF TGCGCCAGCAAGTTGGAGGAAAACATTCAGTACTTC
TRBJ1-1 TRBD1 NA TRBV7-9 CASGLTGTVLDRAFF TGTGCCAGCGGTCTAACCGGGACAGTGTTGGATCGCGCTTTCTTT
TRBJ2-7 TRBD1 few TRBV5-1 CASSSRGQGTPYEQYF TGCGCCAGCAGCTCACGAGGACAGGGTACGCCCTACGAGCAGTACTTC
TRBJ2-2 NA once TRBV6-1 CASNRLSPRTGELFF TGTGCCAGCAATAGATTAAGCCCGAGGACCGGGGAGCTGTTTTTT
TRBJ2-5 NA NA TRBV12-3/TRBV12-4 CASSTFPAGTQYF TGTGCCAGCAGTACGTTTCCTGCGGGGACCCAGTACTTC
TRBJ2-5 TRBD2 NA TRBV27 CASRTGTSGSDTQYF TGTGCCAGCAGAACCGGGACTAGCGGTTCTGATACCCAGTACTTC
TRBJ2-5 NA NA TRBV19 CASSLDYEETQYF TGTGCCAGTAGCCTAGATTATGAAGAGACCCAGTACTTC
TRBJ2-1 NA few TRBV9 CASSVGRGFSYNEQFF TGTGCCAGCAGCGTAGGTAGAGGTTTTTCCTACAATGAGCAGTTCTTC
TRBJ2-5 NA NA TRBV18 CASSPYGQETQYF TGTGCCAGCTCACCATACGGGCAAGAGACCCAGTACTTC
TRBJ1-4 TRBD1 few TRBV25-1 CASTGKQGAPNEKLFF TGTGCCAGCACGGGGAAACAGGGGGCACCTAATGAAAAACTGTTTTTT
TRBJ2-5 TRBD2 NA TRBV7-7 CASSPTSGKETQYF TGTGCCAGCAGCCCGACTAGCGGAAAAGAGACCCAGTACTTC
TRBJ2-5 NA few TRBV5-4 CASSLISVGETQYF TGTGCCAGCAGCTTGATCTCCGTAGGGGAGACCCAGTACTTC
TRBJ1-4 NA few TRBV5-1 CASSGGTLNEKLFF TGCGCCAGCAGTGGGGGGACCCTTAATGAAAAACTGTTTTTT
TRBJ2-5 TRBD2 many TRBV7-2 CASSLAGLAAETQYF TGTGCCAGCAGCTTAGCTGGACTAGCGGCGGAGACCCAGTACTTC
TRBJ2-7 TRBD2 few TRBV19 CASRGTSGRGGSYEQYF TGTGCCAGTAGGGGGACTAGCGGGAGAGGCGGAAGCTACGAGCAGTACTTC
TRBJ2-1 TRBD1 NA TRBV13 CASSATGTGGSYNEQFF TGTGCCAGCAGCGCTACAGGGACAGGGGGCTCCTACAATGAGCAGTTCTTC
TRBJ2-1 TRBD1 NA TRBV5-1 CASSFLVAGGKFEQFF TGCGCCAGCAGCTTCCTGGTGGCAGGGGGCAAGTTTGAGCAGTTCTTC
TRBJ2-1 NA few TRBV18 CASSRYLDNEQFF TGTGCCAGCTCACGCTACCTAGACAATGAGCAGTTCTTC
TRBJ2-3 TRBD2 NA TRBV6-2/TRBV6-3 CASSYSSGVVRGAQYF TGTGCCAGCAGTTACTCCAGCGGGGTGGTGCGAGGGGCGCAGTATTTT
TRBJ1-2 NA NA TRBV18 CASSQQGNDYTF TGTGCCAGCTCGCAGCAGGGGAATGACTACACCTTC
TRBJ2-3 NA few TRBV7-9 CASSLGSGGTDTQYF TGTGCCAGCAGCTTAGGGTCAGGGGGCACAGATACGCAGTATTTT
TRBJ1-4 NA few TRBV24-1 CATSDSKVPNEKLFF TGTGCCACCAGTGATTCCAAGGTCCCTAATGAAAAACTGTTTTTT
TRBJ1-4 TRBD1 few TRBV5-1 CASSSRQGLVNEKLFF TGCGCCAGCAGCTCCAGACAGGGGCTAGTAAATGAAAAACTGTTTTTT
TRBJ2-5 NA NA TRBV5-6 CASSWGRGQETQYF TGTGCCAGCAGCTGGGGTCGGGGCCAAGAGACCCAGTACTTC
TRBJ2-3 NA few TRBV20-1 CSARASDVTDTQYF TGCAGTGCTAGAGCATCCGACGTCACAGATACGCAGTATTTT
TRBJ2-7 NA NA TRBV20-1 CSAPRWVTDRWEQYF TGCAGTGCCCCGAGATGGGTGACGGACCGGTGGGAGCAGTACTTC
TRBJ1-5 NA few TRBV20-1 CSARPLGRAQPQHF TGCAGTGCTAGACCCCTCGGGAGAGCTCAGCCCCAGCATTTT
TRBJ2-5 NA many TRBV12-3/TRBV12-4 CASSLRGGGETQYF TGTGCCAGCAGTTTGAGAGGGGGGGGTGAGACCCAGTACTTC
TRBJ2-2 TRBD2 few TRBV15 CATSSPGLATGELFF TGTGCCACCAGCAGCCCGGGACTAGCCACCGGGGAGCTGTTTTTT
TRBJ2-2 TRBD2 NA TRBV7-8 CASSLAGGRATGELFF TGTGCCAGCAGCTTAGCTGGCGGGAGGGCCACCGGGGAGCTGTTTTTT
TRBJ2-3 TRBD2 few TRBV7-3 CASSLSGSLDTQYF TGTGCCAGCAGCCTTAGCGGGAGTCTAGATACGCAGTATTTT
TRBJ2-7 NA NA TRBV5-1 CASSFGQSAYEQYF TGCGCCAGCAGCTTCGGACAGTCAGCCTACGAGCAGTACTTC
TRBJ1-5 NA NA TRBV7-9 CASSVDSDRLNQPQHF TGTGCCAGCAGCGTAGATTCCGACAGGCTAAATCAGCCCCAGCATTTT
TRBJ1-3 NA few TRBV5-1 CASSSATSGNTIYF TGCGCCAGCAGCAGCGCAACCTCTGGAAACACCATATATTTT
TRBJ2-7 NA NA TRBV4-1 CVSSQGQTSAEQYF TGCGTCAGCAGCCAAGGGCAGACCTCCGCCGAGCAGTACTTC
TRBJ2-1 TRBD2 NA TRBV12-3/TRBV12-4 CASSLTLRGTSGSHNEQFF TGTGCCAGCAGTTTAACCCTCAGAGGGACTAGCGGGAGCCACAATGAGCAGTTCTTC
TRBJ2-5 NA NA TRBV21-1 CASSFSGIGTQYF TGTGCCAGCAGCTTTAGCGGGATTGGGACCCAGTACTTC
TRBJ2-5 TRBD2 few TRBV7-3 CASSLNPGLAETQYF TGTGCCAGCAGCTTAAACCCGGGACTAGCGGAGACCCAGTACTTC
TRBJ2-4 NA NA TRBV4-1 CASRGTFQKSNIQYF TGCGCCAGCAGAGGTACGTTCCAGAAAAGTAACATTCAGTACTTC
TRBJ2-3 TRBD2 NA TRBV20-1 CSASAEGLAFPDTQYF TGCAGTGCCTCGGCGGAGGGACTAGCATTCCCAGATACGCAGTATTTT
TRBJ2-5 TRBD1 NA TRBV5-1 CASSWGQGGDTETQYF TGCGCCAGCAGCTGGGGACAGGGTGGAGATACAGAGACCCAGTACTTC